A selection of T cell receptor beta chains follows, all from one sample in a study of OX40 agonist ivuxolimab in advanced cancers. The table came from immunoSEQ multiplex PCR; TCRdb's copy has only in-frame clones and leaves some out. The sample contains about 84,000 clones, approximately 90% of which appear only once. The sample in question was CD4+ or CD8+ T cells sorted from blood, obtained in a trial of the OX40 agonist ivuxolimab. These receptors all stem from an adult with an advanced solid tumor such as melanoma, head and neck, liver or kidney cancer. Both conserved end residues are part of each CDR3. D genes are given only for firm matches. Clone size is not always given. Where it is, it says once, few, many or a class for expanded clones.

>NA|TRBD1|TRBV5-3|TRBJ1-1
TGTGCCAGCAGCACCGGGACAGGGAAAGCTGAAGCTTTCTTT
CASSTGTGKAEAFF
>NA|TRBD1|TRBV5-6|TRBJ1-1
TGTGCCAGCAGCTCCGCTTACGGTAGGGACAGGGCCATTCTAAGGGGAGCTTTCTTT
CASSSAYGRDRAILRGAFF
>NA|TRBD1|TRBV11-3|TRBJ2-1
TGTGCCAGCGCCTTGGGACAGGGAAAAAGGGAGCAGTTCTTC
CASALGQGKREQFF
>NA|NA|TRBV7-9|TRBJ1-1
TGTGCCAGCAGCCCTTTTAATGAAGCTTTCTTT
CASSPFNEAFF
>once|NA|TRBV5-4|TRBJ2-3
TGTGCCAGCAGCTCCTTAACCCGGAGCGGGTCTAGCACAGATACGCAGTATTTT
CASSSLTRSGSSTDTQYF
>NA|NA|TRBV7-3|TRBJ2-2
TGTGCCAGCAGCCCCCAGCCGGGGGACACCGGGGAGCTGTTTTTT
CASSPQPGDTGELFF
>NA|NA|TRBV11-2|TRBJ2-1
TGTGCCAGCAGCTTAGATCAGGGCCGGGCTCCCTATGAGCAGTTCTTC
CASSLDQGRAPYEQFF
>few|NA|TRBV18|TRBJ1-5
TGTGCCAGCTCACCACAAGTAACGAATCAGCCCCAGCATTTT
CASSPQVTNQPQHF
>NA|TRBD1|TRBV10-3|TRBJ2-1
TGTGCCATCAGCGAGCTGGGGACAGACCTCTACAATGAGCAGTTCTTC
CAISELGTDLYNEQFF
>NA|NA|TRBV6-1|TRBJ1-3
TGTGCCAGCAGTCCCGTGGTTTCTGGAAACACCATATATTTT
CASSPVVSGNTIYF
>NA|NA|TRBV7-9|TRBJ2-2
TGTGCCAGCAGCTTTACCACCACCGGGGAGCTGTTTTTT
CASSFTTTGELFF
>NA|TRBD2|TRBV4-2|TRBJ2-5
TGTGCCAGCAGCCCCCGGGGGGGCAATATATTGGAGACCCAGTACTTC
CASSPRGGNILETQYF
>NA|NA|TRBV19|TRBJ2-1
TGTGCCAGTAGTATCAACAGGCGGCAGGGGCGCCTGAATGAGCAGTTCTTC
CASSINRRQGRLNEQFF